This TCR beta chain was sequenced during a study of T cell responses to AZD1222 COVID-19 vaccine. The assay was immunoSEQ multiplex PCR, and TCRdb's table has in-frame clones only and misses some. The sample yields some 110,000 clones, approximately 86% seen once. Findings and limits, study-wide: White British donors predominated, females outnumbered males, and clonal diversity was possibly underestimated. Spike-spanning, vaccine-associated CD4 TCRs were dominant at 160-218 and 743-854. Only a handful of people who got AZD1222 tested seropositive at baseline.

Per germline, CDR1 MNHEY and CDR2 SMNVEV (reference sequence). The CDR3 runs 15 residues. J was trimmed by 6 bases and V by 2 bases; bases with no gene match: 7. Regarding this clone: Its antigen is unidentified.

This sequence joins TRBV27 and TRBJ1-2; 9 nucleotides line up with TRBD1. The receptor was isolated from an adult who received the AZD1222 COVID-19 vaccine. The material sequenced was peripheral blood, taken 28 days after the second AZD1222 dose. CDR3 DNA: TGTGCCAGCAGTTTACGATCGGACAGGGGCAATGGCTACACCTTC. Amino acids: CASSLRSDRGNGYTF.